One sample yielded the 31 T cell receptor beta chains listed below, sequenced in a study of OX40 agonist ivuxolimab in advanced cancers. Assay: immunoSEQ multiplex PCR; the TCRdb copy retains only in-frame clones and omits some. Of tens of thousands of clones listed, about three quarters are singletons. The sample was CD4+ or CD8+ T cells sorted from blood, taken in a trial of the OX40 agonist ivuxolimab. The receptors derive from an adult with an advanced solid tumor such as melanoma, head and neck, liver or kidney cancer.

The rearrangement links TRBV6-1 to TRBJ2-7, with D maybe TRBD1 (7 bases). CDR1 and CDR2 (germline): MNHNS, SASEGT. V shed 4 bases and J shed 3 bases, with 16 bases lying between them. The CDR3 loop spans 15 amino acids. DNA for the CDR3: TGTGCCAGCAGTGCCCGGACAGGCGGGATCTACGAGCAGTACTTC. This encodes CASSARTGGIYEQYF.

V gene TRBV7-6 combines with J gene TRBJ1-4, with a possible D match to TRBD1 (5 bases). CDR3 length: 14 amino acids. Germline CDR1 and CDR2: SGHVS and FNYEAQ. Trimming took 5 bases from V and 8 from J, leaving 15 bases between them. The CDR3 bases are TGTGCCAGCAGCCCTAATGGCGGGGACGAAAAACTGTTTTTT. Protein: CASSPNGGDEKLFF.

This chain connects TRBV11-2 to TRBJ2-7; D possibly corresponds to TRBD2 (5 bases). Germline-derived CDR1 and CDR2 are SGHAT and FQNNGV. V gave up 5 bases and J gave up 4 bases, with 21 bases separating them. The CDR3 consists of 16 residues. CDR3 in amino acids: CASSHGGWGLGYEQYF. In nucleotides, the CDR3 is TGTGCCAGCAGCCACGGAGGTTGGGGTCTTGGGTACGAGCAGTACTTC.

The V gene is TRBV4-1, the J gene TRBJ1-6, with D possibly being TRBD1 (5 bases). The V gene lost 7 bases and the J gene lost 10 bases, with 20 bases spanning the gap. Germline V lookup: CDR1 MGHRA, CDR2 YSYEKL. The CDR3 is made up of 15 amino acids. The CDR3 nucleotides read TGCGCCAGCACCTGGGGGGAGGCTATCGGGTCACCCCTCCACTTT. This translates into CASTWGEAIGSPLHF.

The chain couples TRBV11-3 to TRBJ2-5; tentatively, D is TRBD1 (5 bases). V dropped 0 bases and J dropped 4 bases, with 12 bases sitting between them. Germline V gene data show CDR1 as SGHNT and CDR2 as YENEEA. The CDR3 contains 15 residues. The CDR3 DNA sequence: TGTGCCAGCAGCTTAGACAGGCATACAGGAGAGACCCAGTACTTC. Translation gives CASSLDRHTGETQYF.

In its sample, this clone was seen a few times. The gene calls are TRBV2 and TRBJ1-5; D gene uncertain. The CDR3 is made up of 13 amino acids. Looked up from germline, CDR1 is SNHLY and CDR2 is FYNNEI. With 6 bases removed from V and 3 bases from J, the gap between germline ends came to 9 bases. The CDR3 region has the DNA TGTGCCAGCAGGGACGGCTTCAATCAGCCCCAGCATTTT. Encoded protein: CASRDGFNQPQHF.

This clone was detected a few times. The chain combines TRBV9 with TRBJ2-3; possible D gene TRBD2, 5 bases. Germline assignment: CDR1 SGDLS and CDR2 YYNGEE. The CDR3 has 14 residues. V lost 2 bases and J 4 bases, leaving 11 bases between the germline ends. The chain's CDR3 is CASSVEGWADTQYF. In DNA form, the CDR3 reads TGTGCCAGCAGCGTCGAGGGCTGGGCAGATACGCAGTATTTT.

This clone was seen once. J is TRBJ2-5 and V is TRBV5-1; 8 bases line up with TRBD2. The ends lost 4 bases at V and 5 bases at J; junction bases unmatched: 10. This CDR3 is 15 amino acids long. Looked up from germline, CDR1 is SGHRS and CDR2 is YFSETQ. The CDR3 is CASSTLGLEFETQYF. The CDR3 DNA reads TGCGCCAGCAGCACCTTGGGACTAGAATTCGAGACCCAGTACTTC.

The rearrangement joins TRBV7-8 to TRBJ1-3, with D maybe TRBD1 (6 bases). The CDR3 sequence is 19 residues long. In germline, CDR1 is SGHVS, CDR2 FQNEAQ. The V end lost 4 bases, the J end lost 0 bases, and 22 bases lay between the germline ends. The CDR3 region is CASSYRIRTATLSGNTIYF. The CDR3 DNA follows: TGTGCCAGCAGCTACCGGATTCGGACAGCTACACTCTCTGGAAACACCATATATTTT.

V usage is TRBV29-1 and J usage is TRBJ1-1; TRBD1 is a possible D gene (6 bases). V was trimmed by 1 base and J by 1 base, leaving 7 bases between them. CDR1 and CDR2 from the germline V gene are SQVTM and ANQGSEA. The CDR3 totals 13 residues. The CDR3 nucleotides read TGCAGCGTTGAAGGGACAGAGAACACTGAAGCTTTCTTT. Translation gives CSVEGTENTEAFF.

The chain recombines TRBV10-3 with TRBJ2-1; 16 bases map to TRBD2. V shed 0 bases, J shed 9 bases, and the junction held 8 bases outside the gene matches. Germline values: CDR1 ENHRY, CDR2 SYGVKD. CDR3 length: 18 amino acids. CDR3 in DNA: TGTGCCATCAGTGAGTCTGGGACTAGCGGGGGGGCGAGTCTTGAGCAGTTCTTC. Protein: CAISESGTSGGASLEQFF.

This clone was counted once. The V gene is TRBV5-5, the J gene TRBJ1-1; no clear D gene. Trimming cost V 0 bases and J 3 bases, with 6 bases left between them. Germline V gives CDR1 SGHKS, CDR2 YYEKEE (reference sequence). The CDR3 runs 13 residues. The CDR3 DNA is TGTGCCAGCAGCTTGGCCTTGTACACTGAAGCTTTCTTT. Protein: CASSLALYTEAFF. Variable domain in full (rest from reference TRBV5-5 and TRBJ1-1): DAGVTQSPTHLIKTRGQQVTLRCSPISGHKSVSWYQQVLGQGPQFIFQYYEKEERGRGNFPDRFSARQFPNYSSELNVNALLLGDSALYLCASSLALYTEAFFGQGTRLTVV.

The gene calls are TRBV21-1 and TRBJ1-2; the D segment call TRBD1 is taken from the table without a DNA check. TRBV21-1 corresponds to a pseudogene. There are 14 residues in the CDR3. CDR3 in amino acids: CASSKDRGRHGYTF. CDR3 DNA: TGTGCCAGCAGCAAAGACAGGGGGAGGCATGGCTACACCTTC.

The chain joins TRBV19 to TRBJ2-5; perhaps TRBD2 as D (6 bases). V lost 3 bases and J lost 5, with 10 bases in between. CDR1 is LNHDA, CDR2 SQIVND, per germline (reference sequence). The CDR3 covers 13 residues. DNA of the CDR3: TGTGCCAGTAGTATCGGGGGTGGGGAGACCCAGTACTTC. Encoded protein: CASSIGGGETQYF.

This clone was found once. The gene calls are TRBV2 and TRBJ2-2, with TRBD2 matching 9 bases. This CDR3 has 15 amino acids. V dropped 10 bases and J dropped 0; count of bases not matched to a gene: 6. Germline V gene sequence: CDR1 SNHLY, CDR2 FYNNEI. CDR3 sequence: CANRLAATNTGELFF. CDR3 bases: TGTGCCAACCGACTAGCGGCGACGAACACCGGGGAGCTGTTTTTT.

The V call is TRBV6-5, the J call TRBJ2-7, with unresolved D. Germline V CDR1 and CDR2: MNHEY, SVGAGI. Trimming removed 0 bases at V and 0 bases at J, with 12 bases between. The CDR3 length is 16 residues. CDR3 DNA sequence: TGTGCCAGCAGTTACTCAGTGCTGATGAGCTCCTACGAGCAGTACTTC. Its protein product is CASSYSVLMSSYEQYF.

To note about this clone: Its ends do not fully match the called genes, so a read error is possible. The chain has TRBV7-3 and TRBJ1-1, with 7 positions matching TRBD1. The germline CDR1 and CDR2 sequences are SGHTA and FQGTGA. This CDR3 is 16 amino acids long. This chain's CDR3 is CVSSSPSTGWNTEAFF. In nucleotides, the CDR3 is TGTGTCAGCAGCAGCCCATCGACAGGGTGGAACACTGAAGCTTTCTTT.

This rearrangement joins TRBV6-1 to TRBJ2-7; 7 nucleotides line up with TRBD2. Germline values: CDR1 MNHNS, CDR2 SASEGT. V shed 11 bases and J 0 bases; nucleotides not matched to a gene: 4. This CDR3 is built from 12 residues. CDR3 DNA: TGTGCCCTCTGGGGGGGCTCCTACGAGCAGTACTTC. Its protein is CALWGGSYEQYF.

The chain carries TRBV27 and TRBJ1-5; D is unclear. The V end was cut by 8 bases, the J end by 5 bases, with 13 bases between. Germline assignment: CDR1 MNHEY and CDR2 SMNVEV (reference sequence). The CDR3 consists of 13 residues. The CDR3 region is CASSRNYDQPQHF. The CDR3 DNA reads as TGTGCCAGCTCCAGAAACTACGATCAGCCCCAGCATTTT.

The genes are TRBV18 and TRBJ2-2; no definite D call. The V end lost 2 bases, the J end lost 7 bases, and 2 bases lay between the germline ends. The germline CDR1 and CDR2 sequences are KGHSH and LQKENI. This CDR3 has 11 residues. The CDR3 loop reads CASSPIGELFF. CDR3 coding DNA: TGTGCCAGCTCACCAATCGGGGAGCTGTTTTTT. Full variable domain (remainder filled in from reference TRBV18 and TRBJ2-2): NAGVMQNPRHLVRRRGQEARLRCSPMKGHSHVYWYRQLPEEGLKFMVYLQKENIIDESGMPKERFSAEFPKEGPSILRIQQVVRGDSAAYFCASSPIGELFFGEGSRLTVL.

The rearrangement joins TRBV7-8 to TRBJ2-7, with 7 bases lining up with TRBD1. CDR3 length equals 16 residues. Germline V gene sequence: CDR1 SGHVS, CDR2 FQNEAQ. With V trimmed by 5 bases and J by 4 bases, 14 bases remained unmatched. The CDR3 here is CASSLKGGQDSYEQYF. The CDR3 bases are TGTGCCAGCAGCCTTAAAGGCGGACAGGATTCTTACGAGCAGTACTTC. The variable domain in full, completed from reference TRBV7-8 and TRBJ2-7, reads GAGVSQSPRYKVAKRGQDVALRCDPISGHVSLFWYQQALGQGPEFLTYFQNEAQLDKSGLPSDRFFAERPEGSVSTLKIQRTQQEDSAVYLCASSLKGGQDSYEQYFGPGTRLTVT.

The chain has TRBV20-1 and TRBJ2-5, with no clear D. CDR3 length: 11 residues. V gave up 4 bases and J gave up 2 bases, with 5 bases separating them. Germline CDR1 DFQATT, CDR2 SNEGSKA (reference sequence). The DNA for the CDR3 is TGCAGTGCTATACGTCAAGAGACCCAGTACTTC. It codes for CSAIRQETQYF.

The chain has TRBV27 and TRBJ2-3; D ambiguous. V dropped 0 bases and J dropped 6 bases, with 10 bases sitting between them. The CDR3 sequence is 14 residues long. From germline, CDR1 is MNHEY and CDR2 SMNVEV (reference sequence). In DNA, the CDR3 is TGTGCCAGCAGTTTATCCTCGACTCGGGATACGCAGTATTTT. Encoded protein: CASSLSSTRDTQYF.

The chain employs TRBV11-2 and TRBJ1-5; D unresolved. The V end lost 0 bases, the J end lost 3 bases, and 0 bases lay between the germline ends. Germline loops: CDR1 SGHAT, CDR2 FQNNGV. The CDR3 has 12 amino acids. CDR3 in amino acids: CASSLDNQPQHF. DNA for the CDR3: TGTGCCAGCAGCTTAGACAATCAGCCCCAGCATTTT. Looking up the rest from reference TRBV11-2 and TRBJ1-5 gives the full variable domain: EAGVAQSPRYKIIEKRQSVAFWCNPISGHATLYWYQQILGQGPKLLIQFQNNGVVDDSQLPKDRFSAERLKGVDSTLKIQPAKLEDSAVYLCASSLDNQPQHFGDGTRLSIL.

This clone turned up a few times. V gene TRBV14 combines with J gene TRBJ1-2; D remains unclear. CDR3 length: 12 amino acids. Germline loops: CDR1 SGHDN, CDR2 FVKESK. V gave up 6 bases and J gave up 13 bases, with 18 bases separating them. Written as DNA, the CDR3 is TGTGCCAGCAGTCACCAACCCCCGAAGTCCACCTTC. Translating it yields CASSHQPPKSTF.

This clone was seen once. The gene calls are TRBV5-1 and TRBJ2-3; the D is unclear. V was shortened by 6 bases and J by 4 bases, with 18 bases between the two germline ends. The CDR3 runs to 15 residues. Per germline, CDR1 SGHRS and CDR2 YFSETQ. The chain's CDR3 is CASTLEGYQADTQYF. For the CDR3, the DNA is TGCGCCAGCACCCTAGAAGGATATCAAGCAGATACGCAGTATTTT. Variable domain in full (rest from reference TRBV5-1 and TRBJ2-3): KAGVTQTPRYLIKTRGQQVTLSCSPISGHRSVSWYQQTPGQGLQFLFEYFSETQRNKGNFPGRFSGRQFSNSRSEMNVSTLELGDSALYLCASTLEGYQADTQYFGPGTRLTVL.

V and J are TRBV7-2 and TRBJ2-7, with 14 bases identical to TRBD2. This CDR3 comprises 16 residues. CDR1 SGHTA and CDR2 FQGNSA come from the germline V gene. The ends lost 5 bases at V and 6 bases at J; junction bases unmatched: 9. The CDR3: CASSPGLAGAFSEQYF. The DNA of the CDR3 is TGTGCCAGCAGCCCGGGACTAGCGGGAGCGTTCTCCGAGCAGTACTTC.

This clone was counted at least ten times. The V gene is TRBV6-1, the J gene TRBJ2-7; D is ambiguous. The V gene's germline CDR1 is MNHNS and CDR2 SASEGT. The ends were cut back, 1 base at V and 4 bases at J, with 8 bases in the middle. The CDR3 loop spans 13 amino acids. The CDR3 here is CASSEVWGYEQYF. The CDR3 nucleotides are TGTGCCAGCAGTGAAGTTTGGGGTTACGAGCAGTACTTC.

The chain joins TRBV7-3 to TRBJ1-1; the D is unclear. Germline assignment: CDR1 SGHTA and CDR2 FQGTGA. This CDR3 comprises 13 residues. Trimming stripped 5 bases from V and 1 base from J, with 8 bases between. The CDR3 DNA reads TGTGCCAGCAGCCCGAGCCCGAACACTGAAGCTTTCTTT. Amino acids: CASSPSPNTEAFF.

The V gene is TRBV4-1, the J gene TRBJ2-3; D perhaps matches TRBD1 (5 bases). Germline assignment: CDR1 MGHRA and CDR2 YSYEKL. Trimming pared 2 bases from V and 5 bases from J, leaving 11 bases between. This CDR3 has 14 amino acids. The CDR3 spells CASSQTPQGDTQYF. The CDR3 DNA sequence: TGCGCCAGCAGCCAAACACCCCAGGGAGATACGCAGTATTTT.

V usage is TRBV5-4 and J usage is TRBJ1-1; D remains unclear. In germline, CDR1 is SGHNT, CDR2 YYREEE (reference sequence). The CDR3 loop spans 14 amino acids. Trimming removed 3 bases from V and 2 bases from J, with 11 bases in between. The CDR3 DNA sequence: TGTGCCAGCAGCTCGACGGGCAGCAACACTGAAGCTTTCTTT. Translation: CASSSTGSNTEAFF.